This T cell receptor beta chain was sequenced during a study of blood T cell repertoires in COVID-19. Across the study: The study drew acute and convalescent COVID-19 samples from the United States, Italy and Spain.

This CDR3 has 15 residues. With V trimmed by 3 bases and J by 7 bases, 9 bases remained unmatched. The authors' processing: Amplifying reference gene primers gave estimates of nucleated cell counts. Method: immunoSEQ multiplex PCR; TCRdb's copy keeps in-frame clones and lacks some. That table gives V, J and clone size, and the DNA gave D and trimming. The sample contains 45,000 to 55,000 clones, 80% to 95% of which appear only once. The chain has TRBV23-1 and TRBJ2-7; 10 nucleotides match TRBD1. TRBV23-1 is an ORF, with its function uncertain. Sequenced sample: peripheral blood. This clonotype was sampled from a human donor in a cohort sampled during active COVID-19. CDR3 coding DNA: TGCGCCAGCAGTCACCACCGGGACAGGGGTCATGAGCAGTACTTC. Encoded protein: CASSHHRDRGHEQYF.